The 19 T cell receptor beta chains given below trace back to one sample, sequenced in a study of tumor-infiltrating lymphocytes in primary liver carcinoma. The authors made TCR beta cDNA from 450 to 600 ng total RNA with a constant-region primer. Three nested multiplex PCR rounds, a slightly modified ARM-PCR, produced the libraries for TCR beta. Rounds one and two of PCR, each of around 11 cycles, were primed with TRBV1-TRBV30 forward primers and a C-beta reverse primer. MiXCR, run by TCRdb on the multiplex PCR reads, gives a single entry per CDR3 protein. Among 320,000 or so distinct CDR3 sequences listed, 50% to 70% were seen once. For blood RNA, unsorted whole blood served as the source, and germline DNA was extracted too. The sequenced sample was peripheral blood. These receptors were obtained from a man aged 35 to 55 with primary liver carcinoma and hepatitis B virus infection.

The rearrangement uses TRBV6-2 or TRBV6-3 and TRBJ2-1; D not resolved. Between the trimmed V and J ends, which lost 1 base and 3 bases, there was a span of 10 bases. This CDR3 spans 15 amino acids. The germline CDR1 and CDR2 sequences are MNHEY and SVGEGT. CDR3 sequence: CASSYLAKFYNEQFF. CDR3 in DNA: TGTGCCAGCAGTTACTTGGCCAAATTCTACAATGAGCAGTTCTTC.

The rearrangement joins TRBV5-1 to TRBJ2-2, with TRBD1 as a possible D gene (6 bases). This CDR3 is 16 amino acids long. Germline V gives CDR1 SGHRS, CDR2 YFSETQ. V was trimmed by 0 bases and J by 3 bases, leaving 12 bases between them. CDR3 sequence reads: CASSLAGDKDTGELFF. CDR3 sequence (DNA): TGCGCCAGCAGCTTGGCAGGGGACAAGGACACCGGGGAGCTGTTTTTT. Looking up the rest from reference TRBV5-1 and TRBJ2-2 gives the full variable domain: KAGVTQTPRYLIKTRGQQVTLSCSPISGHRSVSWYQQTPGQGLQFLFEYFSETQRNKGNFPGRFSGRQFSNSRSEMNVSTLELGDSALYLCASSLAGDKDTGELFFGEGSRLTVL.

Turning to this clonotype: This may stem from a read error, because a much larger clone lies one nucleotide away. This chain connects TRBV5-5 to TRBJ1-6; perhaps TRBD1 as D (5 bases). This CDR3 region has 14 residues. Between the trimmed V and J ends, which lost 6 bases and 10 bases, there was a span of 17 bases. Germline values: CDR1 SGHKS, CDR2 YYEKEE (reference sequence). The CDR3 region is CASIHWAEGSPLHF. The CDR3 DNA sequence: TGTGCCAGCATCCACTGGGCCGAGGGGTCACCCCTCCACTTT. Together with reference TRBV5-5 and TRBJ1-6, the CDR3 gives the full variable domain: DAGVTQSPTHLIKTRGQQVTLRCSPISGHKSVSWYQQVLGQGPQFIFQYYEKEERGRGNFPDRFSARQFPNYSSELNVNALLLGDSALYLCASIHWAEGSPLHFGNGTRLTVT.

Remarks on this clonotype: The junction departs from the called germline gene at one end, perhaps through a read error. The chain links TRBV4-3 to TRBJ1-2; 10 bases are a match to TRBD1. This CDR3 contains 16 residues. CDR1 is LGHNA and CDR2 is YSLEER in the germline V gene. CDR3 region: CVSSQGTGASNYDYTF. The CDR3 bases are TGCGTCAGCAGCCAAGGGACAGGGGCTTCTAACTATGACTACACCTTC.

To note about this clonotype: Relative to the germline gene, one junction end is altered; a read error may explain this. This rearrangement joins TRBV11-3 to TRBJ2-7, with D unresolved. The V gene's germline CDR1 is SGHNT and CDR2 YENEEA. This CDR3 has 13 residues. This chain's CDR3 is CGSSSAPNYEQYF. CDR3 DNA: TGTGGCAGCAGCTCAGCACCTAACTACGAGCAGTATTTC.

As to this clonotype: An end of the junction does not agree with germline; a read error may underlie this. The V call is TRBV10-3, the J call TRBJ2-1; TRBD2 is a possible D gene (7 bases). Germline V gene sequence: CDR1 ENHRY, CDR2 SYGVKD. The CDR3 totals 12 residues. The CDR3 spells CSISEGGIGQFF. As DNA, the CDR3 is TGTTCCATCAGTGAGGGGGGGATAGGGCAGTTCTTC.

Of note for this clonotype: A much larger clone sits a single nucleotide away, making a read error possible. The chain uses TRBV12-3 or TRBV12-4 and TRBJ1-1, with unresolved D. This CDR3 has 13 amino acids. Here the CDR3 DNA reads TGTGCCAGCAGTTGGACGGGGAAAACTGAATCTTTCTTT. Amino acid sequence: CASSWTGKTESFF.

Note on this clonotype: A much larger clone sits a single nucleotide away, making a read error possible. The chain is built from TRBV6-1 and TRBJ2-2; D unresolved. Germline V lookup: CDR1 MNHNS, CDR2 SASEGT. This CDR3 region has 14 residues. The V end was cut by 7 bases, the J end by 4 bases, with 13 bases between. This CDR3 is CASILSVTTGELFF. The CDR3 DNA reads as TGTGCCAGCATTCTCAGCGTTACCACCGGGGAGCTGTTTTTT.

The chain employs TRBV7-9 and TRBJ2-5; 8 bases are a match to TRBD1. The CDR3 covers 12 residues. Losses at the gene ends were 10 bases for V and 4 bases for J; bases not matched to a gene: 5. CDR1 SEHNR and CDR2 FQNEAQ come from the germline V gene (reference sequence). The CDR3 reads CANGRGLETQYF. CDR3 sequence (DNA): TGTGCCAACGGCAGGGGGCTAGAGACCCAGTACTTC.

The chain uses TRBV21-1 and TRBJ2-7; the table calls TRBD2, which could not be checked here. TRBV21-1 is a pseudogene locus. This CDR3 is 13 amino acids long. CDR3 sequence: CASSSSETYEQYF. CDR3 nucleotide sequence: TGTGCCAGCTCCTCCTCGGAAACCTACGAGCAGTACTTC.

This clonotype appeared once. The chain links TRBV5-1 to TRBJ2-3, with unresolved D. Trimming cost V 0 bases and J 2 bases, with 10 bases left between them. Per the germline V gene, CDR1 is SGHRS and CDR2 is YFSETQ. The CDR3 sequence is 15 residues long. CDR3 bases: TGCGCCAGCAGCTTGGCCGCAAGGCCCACAGATACGCAGTATTTT. Translating it yields CASSLAARPTDTQYF. The full variable domain, completed using reference TRBV5-1 and TRBJ2-3, is KAGVTQTPRYLIKTRGQQVTLSCSPISGHRSVSWYQQTPGQGLQFLFEYFSETQRNKGNFPGRFSGRQFSNSRSEMNVSTLELGDSALYLCASSLAARPTDTQYFGPGTRLTVL.

This clonotype has only a few counts. No DNA is shown, since the ends of the CDR3 on it are uncertain; the CDR3 is the one TCRdb lists. J is TRBJ1-2 and V is TRBV4-1; TRBD1 is taken as the D call from the table, unchecked against the DNA. 15 amino acids form the CDR3, both terminal residues included. Germline assignment: CDR1 MGHRA and CDR2 YSYEKL. CDR3 protein: CASSQDTSAPGGYAF.

A word on this clonotype: A read error may account for a junction end that differs from germline. The J gene is TRBJ2-1, the V gene TRBV11-2, with 8 bases identical to TRBD1. The CDR3 is 11 amino acids. CDR1 is SGHAT and CDR2 is FQNNGV in the germline V gene. The CDR3 coding sequence is TGTGCCGGCAGTTTAGGACAGGGGCAGTTCTTC. Its protein product is CAGSLGQGQFF.

This clonotype was found once. Sequence at one end of the junction differs from germline and may be a read error. V gene TRBV5-8 combines with J gene TRBJ2-2; TRBD2 might be the D (5 bases). The CDR3 loop spans 15 amino acids. Germline V gene lookup returns CDR1 SGHTS and CDR2 YDEGEE. CDR3 region: CASSLAGLQAGELLF. The CDR3 coding sequence is TGTGCCAGCAGCTTGGCCGGGTTGCAAGCCGGGGAGCTGCTTTTT. Full variable domain (remainder filled in from reference TRBV5-8 and TRBJ2-2): EAGVTQSPTHLIKTRGQQATLRCSPISGHTSVYWYQQALGLGLQFLLWYDEGEERNRGNFPPRFSGRQFPNYSSELNVNALELEDSALYLCASSLAGLQAGELLFGEGSRLTVL.

There are a few counts of this clonotype. Compared with germline, one end of the junction differs, possibly owing to a read error. The CDR3: CVSSGDGSNEQFF. The CDR3 nucleotides are TGTGTCAGCAGTGGGGACGGATCCAATGAGCAGTTCTTC. The chain is built from TRBV12-3 or TRBV12-4 and TRBJ2-1; the D gene could be TRBD1 or TRBD2 (5 bases each). The CDR3 loop spans 13 amino acids.

Notes on this clonotype: This may arise from a read error, as a much more abundant clone is one base away. The genes are TRBV29-1 and TRBJ2-7, with D perhaps matching TRBD1 or TRBD2 (5 bases each). The CDR3 runs 11 residues. Looked up from germline, CDR1 is SQVTM and CDR2 is ANQGSEA. Here the CDR3 reads CSVGTYYEQHF. In DNA, the CDR3 is TGCAGCGTGGGGACCTACTACGAGCAGCACTTC.

Comments on this clonotype: A much larger clone sits a single nucleotide away, making a read error possible. The rearrangement links TRBV7-9 to TRBJ2-1, with D tentatively TRBD2 (5 bases). The CDR3 covers 14 residues. CDR1 is SEHNR and CDR2 is FQNEAQ in the germline V gene (reference sequence). The CDR3 protein is CTSLFGGGSDEQFF. CDR3 DNA: TGTACCAGCCTCTTCGGCGGAGGCAGCGATGAGCAGTTCTTC.

Ten or more counts support this clonotype. V usage is TRBV11-2 and J usage is TRBJ1-1; D is uncertain. Germline CDR1 SGHAT, CDR2 FQNNGV. The CDR3 is 16 amino acids. V gave up 1 base and J gave up 0 bases, with 12 bases separating them. This CDR3 is CASSLGLQKLNTEAFF. CDR3 bases: TGTGCCAGCAGCTTAGGATTACAGAAATTGAACACTGAAGCTTTCTTT.

This clonotype appeared a few times. The chain joins TRBV5-5 to TRBJ2-3, with D unclear. V was trimmed by 0 bases and J by 4 bases, leaving 12 bases between them. From germline, CDR1 is SGHKS and CDR2 YYEKEE (reference sequence). The CDR3 contains 15 residues. CDR3: CASSLGYLDADTQYF. In nucleotides, the CDR3 is TGTGCCAGCAGCTTGGGATACTTAGATGCAGATACGCAGTATTTT.